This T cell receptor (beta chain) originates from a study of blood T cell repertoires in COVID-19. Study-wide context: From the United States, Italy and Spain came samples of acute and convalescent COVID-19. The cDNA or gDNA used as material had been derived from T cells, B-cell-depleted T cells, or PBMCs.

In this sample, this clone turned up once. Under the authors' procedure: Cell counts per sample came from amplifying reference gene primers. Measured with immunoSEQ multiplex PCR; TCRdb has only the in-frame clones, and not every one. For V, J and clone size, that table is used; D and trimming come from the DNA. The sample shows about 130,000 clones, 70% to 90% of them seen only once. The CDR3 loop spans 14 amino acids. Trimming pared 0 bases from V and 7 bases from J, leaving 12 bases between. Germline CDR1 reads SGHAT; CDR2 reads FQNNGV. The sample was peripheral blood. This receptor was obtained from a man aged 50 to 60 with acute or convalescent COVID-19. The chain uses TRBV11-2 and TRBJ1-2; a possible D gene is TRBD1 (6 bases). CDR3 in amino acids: CASSLDTGWVGYTF. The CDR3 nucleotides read TGTGCCAGCAGCTTAGATACAGGGTGGGTTGGCTACACCTTC.